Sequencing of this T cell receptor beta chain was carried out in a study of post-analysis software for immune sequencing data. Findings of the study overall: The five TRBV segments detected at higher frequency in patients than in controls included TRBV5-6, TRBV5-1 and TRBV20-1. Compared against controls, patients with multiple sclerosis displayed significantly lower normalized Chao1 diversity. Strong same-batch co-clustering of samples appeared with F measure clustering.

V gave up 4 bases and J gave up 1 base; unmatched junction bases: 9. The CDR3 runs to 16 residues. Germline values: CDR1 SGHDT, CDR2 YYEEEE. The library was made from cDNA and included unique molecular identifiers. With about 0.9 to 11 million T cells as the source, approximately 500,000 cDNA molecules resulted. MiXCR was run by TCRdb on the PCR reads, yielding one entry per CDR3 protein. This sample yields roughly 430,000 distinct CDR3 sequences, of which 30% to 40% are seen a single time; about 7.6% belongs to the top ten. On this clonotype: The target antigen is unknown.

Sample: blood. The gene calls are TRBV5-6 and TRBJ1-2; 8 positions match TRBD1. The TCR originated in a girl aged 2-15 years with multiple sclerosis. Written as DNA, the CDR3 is TGTGCCAGCAGCGCGGACAGGGAGCTTGGTAACTATGGCTACACCTTC. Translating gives CASSADRELGNYGYTF.